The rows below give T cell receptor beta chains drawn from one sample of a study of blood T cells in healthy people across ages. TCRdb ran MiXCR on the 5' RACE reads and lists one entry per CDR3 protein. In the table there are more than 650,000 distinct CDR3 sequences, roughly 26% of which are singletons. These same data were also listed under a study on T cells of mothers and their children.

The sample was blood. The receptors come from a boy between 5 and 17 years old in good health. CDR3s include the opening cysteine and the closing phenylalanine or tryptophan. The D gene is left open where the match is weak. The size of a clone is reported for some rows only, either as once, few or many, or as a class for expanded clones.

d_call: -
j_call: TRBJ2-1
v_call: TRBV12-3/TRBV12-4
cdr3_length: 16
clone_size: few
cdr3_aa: CASSPPGGVWYNEQFF
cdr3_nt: TGTGCCAGCAGTCCCCCCGGCGGGGTGTGGTACAATGAGCAGTTCTTC

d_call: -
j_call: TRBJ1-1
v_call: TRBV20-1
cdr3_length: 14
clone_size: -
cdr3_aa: CSAPNRVLNTEAFF
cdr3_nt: TGCAGTGCGCCAAACAGGGTCCTCAACACTGAAGCTTTCTTT

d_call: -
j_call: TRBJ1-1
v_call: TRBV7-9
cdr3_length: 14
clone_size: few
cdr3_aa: CASSSLRRPIEAFF
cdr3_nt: TGTGCCAGCAGCTCATTAAGGAGACCAATTGAAGCTTTCTTT

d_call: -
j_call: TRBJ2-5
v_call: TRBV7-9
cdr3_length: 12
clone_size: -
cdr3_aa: CASSNHQETQYF
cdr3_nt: TGTGCCAGCAGCAACCACCAAGAGACCCAGTACTTC

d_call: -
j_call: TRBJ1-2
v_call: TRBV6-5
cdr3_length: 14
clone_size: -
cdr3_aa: CASSYGRDFYGYTF
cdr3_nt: TGTGCCAGCAGTTACGGACGTGACTTCTATGGCTACACCTTC

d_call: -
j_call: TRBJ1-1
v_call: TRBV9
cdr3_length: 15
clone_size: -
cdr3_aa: CASSASGRQNTEAFF
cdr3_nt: TGTGCCAGCAGCGCCTCGGGACGCCAGAACACTGAAGCTTTCTTT

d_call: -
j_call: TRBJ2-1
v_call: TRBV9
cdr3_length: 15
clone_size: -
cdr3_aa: CASSVGLITYNEQFF
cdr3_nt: TGTGCCAGCAGCGTAGGACTGATAACCTACAATGAGCAGTTCTTC

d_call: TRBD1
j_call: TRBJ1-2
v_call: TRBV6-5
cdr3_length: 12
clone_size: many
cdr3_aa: CASRDRTYGYTF
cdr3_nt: TGTGCCAGCAGGGACAGGACCTATGGCTACACCTTC

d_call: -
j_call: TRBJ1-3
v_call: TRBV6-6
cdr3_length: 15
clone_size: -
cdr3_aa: CASSRDPVLGNTIYF
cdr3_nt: TGTGCCAGCAGCCGGGACCCCGTCTTAGGAAACACCATATATTTT

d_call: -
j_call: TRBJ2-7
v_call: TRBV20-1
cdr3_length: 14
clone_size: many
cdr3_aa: CSARDKVWGYEQYF
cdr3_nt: TGCAGTGCTAGAGATAAGGTTTGGGGCTACGAGCAGTACTTC

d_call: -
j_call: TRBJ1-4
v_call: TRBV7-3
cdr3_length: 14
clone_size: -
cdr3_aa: CASSTTGRNEKLFF
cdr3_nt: TGTGCCAGCAGCACCACAGGGAGGAATGAAAAACTGTTTTTT

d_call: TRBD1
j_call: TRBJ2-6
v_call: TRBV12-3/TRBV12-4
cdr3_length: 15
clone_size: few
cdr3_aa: CASSPTGDGANVLTF
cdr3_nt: TGTGCCAGCAGCCCCACAGGGGACGGGGCCAACGTCCTGACTTTC

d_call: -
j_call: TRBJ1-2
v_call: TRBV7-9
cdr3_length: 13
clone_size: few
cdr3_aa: CASTSPGGNGYTF
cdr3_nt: TGTGCCAGCACCTCCCCTGGCGGGAATGGCTACACCTTC

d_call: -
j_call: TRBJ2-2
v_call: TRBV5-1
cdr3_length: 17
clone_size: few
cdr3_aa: CASSPRGATANTGELFF
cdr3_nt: TGCGCCAGCAGCCCCCGGGGTGCGACCGCGAACACCGGGGAGCTGTTTTTT

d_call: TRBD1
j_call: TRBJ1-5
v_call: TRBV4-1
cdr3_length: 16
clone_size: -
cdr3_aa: CASSPRDRVWDQPQHF
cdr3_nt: TGCGCCAGCAGCCCCCGGGACAGGGTTTGGGATCAGCCCCAGCATTTT

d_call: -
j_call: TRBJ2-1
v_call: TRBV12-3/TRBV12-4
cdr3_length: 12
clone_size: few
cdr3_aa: CASSWFMAEQFF
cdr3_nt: TGTGCCAGCAGTTGGTTTATGGCTGAGCAGTTCTTC

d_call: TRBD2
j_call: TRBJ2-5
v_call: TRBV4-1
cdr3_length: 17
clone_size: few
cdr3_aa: CASSQDSTSGDQETQYF
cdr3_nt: TGCGCCAGCAGCCAAGATTCGACTAGCGGGGACCAAGAGACCCAGTACTTC

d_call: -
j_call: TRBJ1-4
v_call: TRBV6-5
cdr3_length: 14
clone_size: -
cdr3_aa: CASTRRGTNEKLFF
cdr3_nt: TGTGCCAGCACCCGAAGGGGAACTAATGAAAAACTGTTTTTT

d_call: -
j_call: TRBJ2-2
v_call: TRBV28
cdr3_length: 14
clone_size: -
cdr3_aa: CASSDTGWAGELFF
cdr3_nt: TGTGCCAGCAGTGATACAGGGTGGGCCGGGGAGCTGTTTTTT

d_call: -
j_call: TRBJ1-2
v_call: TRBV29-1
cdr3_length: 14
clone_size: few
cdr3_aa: CSTSPPQGSYGYTF
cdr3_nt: TGCAGCACAAGCCCCCCCCAGGGGTCCTATGGCTACACCTTC

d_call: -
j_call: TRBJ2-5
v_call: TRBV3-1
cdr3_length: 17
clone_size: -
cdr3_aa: CASSHHRVASLQETQYF
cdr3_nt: TGTGCCAGCAGCCACCACCGGGTGGCTTCCCTCCAAGAGACCCAGTACTTC

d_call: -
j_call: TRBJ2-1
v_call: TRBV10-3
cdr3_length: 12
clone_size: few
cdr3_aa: CAIRGQNNEQFF
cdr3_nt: TGTGCCATCAGAGGACAGAACAATGAGCAGTTCTTC

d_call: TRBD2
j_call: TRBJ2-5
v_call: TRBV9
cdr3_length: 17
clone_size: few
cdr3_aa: CASSVGISGGVQETQYF
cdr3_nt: TGTGCCAGCAGCGTAGGCATTAGCGGGGGGGTCCAAGAGACCCAGTACTTC

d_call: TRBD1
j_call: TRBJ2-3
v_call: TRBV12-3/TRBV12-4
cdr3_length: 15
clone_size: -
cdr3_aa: CASSLSGQGRDTQYF
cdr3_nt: TGTGCCAGCAGTTTATCCGGACAGGGAAGGGATACGCAGTATTTT

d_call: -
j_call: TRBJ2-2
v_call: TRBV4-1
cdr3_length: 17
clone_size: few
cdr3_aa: CASSQSSLAPNTGELFF
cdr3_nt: TGCGCCAGCAGCCAAAGCAGTCTAGCCCCGAACACCGGGGAGCTGTTTTTT

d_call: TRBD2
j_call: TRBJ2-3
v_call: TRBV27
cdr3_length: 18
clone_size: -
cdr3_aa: CASSSGLAGVTGTDTQYF
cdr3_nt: TGTGCCAGCAGTTCCGGACTAGCGGGAGTCACTGGCACAGATACGCAGTATTTT